These 5 T cell receptor beta chains share one sample of origin, sequenced in a study of esophageal squamous cell carcinoma tumors. Amplification combined a P20EA primer and a TCR alpha or TCR beta constant-region primer, then a nested second PCR used CA2 or CB2. A polyT18-containing BSL-18E primer started reverse transcription before unbiased adaptor ligation RT-PCR amplified the TCR genes. TCRdb re-called the 5' RACE reads with MiXCR, one entry per CDR3 protein. The data contain thousands of distinct CDR3 sequences, less than 25% of them seen just once; the ten biggest clones take up around 30%. Sequencing was done on a sample of tumor tissue. The receptors come from a man aged 45-79 years with esophageal squamous cell carcinoma.

Relative to its sample, this clonotype is medium-sized. This chain connects TRBV6-1 to TRBJ1-5, with D perhaps matching TRBD1 (5 bases). Germline CDR1 reads MNHNS; CDR2 reads SASEGT. The V end lost 0 bases, the J end lost 6 bases, and 15 bases lay between the germline ends. This CDR3 is 16 amino acids long. The CDR3 loop reads CASSEALPGGGQPQHF. The CDR3 DNA sequence: TGTGCCAGCAGTGAAGCGCTTCCGGGGGGGGGTCAGCCCCAGCATTTT.

This clonotype has only a few counts. The V call is TRBV12-3 or TRBV12-4, the J call TRBJ2-2; TRBD2 matches at 7 bases. This CDR3 contains 15 residues. V shed 0 bases and J 6 bases; nucleotides not matched to a gene: 4. CDR3 nucleotides: TGTGCCAGCAGTTTAGCACGGGGACTACCCGGGGAGCTGTTTTTT. Its translation is CASSLARGLPGELFF.

This clonotype is medium-sized. The chain employs TRBV12-3 or TRBV12-4 and TRBJ1-2, with 9 positions matching TRBD1. The ends lost 5 bases at V and 8 bases at J; junction bases unmatched: 9. The CDR3 runs 14 residues. The CDR3 loop is CASSPTGTGYGYTF. CDR3 sequence (DNA): TGTGCCAGCAGTCCTACCGGGACAGGGTACGGCTACACCTTC.

The chain is built from TRBV3-1 and TRBJ1-5; D is unresolved. Germline V gene data show CDR1 as LGHDT and CDR2 as YNNKEL (reference sequence). Trimming shortened V by 4 bases and J by 4 bases, and 8 bases separated the two germline ends. CDR3 length: 13 residues. CDR3 DNA sequence: TGTGCCAGCAGCCTGCCAAGGAATCAGCCCCAGCATTTT. Protein: CASSLPRNQPQHF.

This clonotype is medium-sized in the sample. The chain uses TRBV7-9 and TRBJ2-1, with 8 bases that match TRBD1. CDR1 SEHNR and CDR2 FQNEAQ come from the germline V gene (reference sequence). The CDR3 runs 16 residues. The V gene end was trimmed by 8 bases and the J gene end by 0 bases; junction bases not matched to a gene: 9. CDR3 loop: CASQTGGQGSYNEQFF. CDR3 nucleotide sequence: TGTGCCAGCCAGACGGGTGGACAGGGCTCCTACAATGAGCAGTTCTTC.